These T cell receptor beta chains were read from a single sample in a study of OX40 agonist ivuxolimab in advanced cancers. Here immunoSEQ multiplex PCR was the method, and the copy in TCRdb shows in-frame clones only, minus some. The top ten hold around 6.6% of the sample, which has 83,000 or so clones, roughly 83% seen once. The sequences come from CD4+ or CD8+ T cells sorted from blood, collected in a trial of the OX40 agonist ivuxolimab. All receptors come from an adult with an advanced solid tumor such as melanoma, head and neck, liver or kidney cancer. Each CDR3 is given with its conserved first and last residue. A D gene is named only where the DNA matches it firmly. The listing skips clone size in some rows; elsewhere it reads once, few, many or a size class.

TRBV9	TRBJ1-5	-	-	TGTGCCAGCAGCGTAGGAGGGCTGAGCAATCAGCCCCAGCATTTT	CASSVGGLSNQPQHF
TRBV6-1	TRBJ1-3	-	-	TGTGCCAGCAGTGCGCTCCGGGGATCGAGCTCTGGAAACACCATATATTTT	CASSALRGSSSGNTIYF
TRBV5-8	TRBJ1-5	few	-	TGTGCCAGCAGCTTGGAACCCTATAGCAATCAGCCCCAGCATTTT	CASSLEPYSNQPQHF
TRBV5-8	TRBJ2-2	-	-	TGTGCCAGTCGTCATAGACTAGCGAACACCGGGGAGCTGTTTTTT	CASRHRLANTGELFF
TRBV21-1	TRBJ2-7	-	-	TGTGCCAGCAGCAAAGAGAGCCAGGGCCTAAGCTCCTACGAGCAGTACTTC	CASSKESQGLSSYEQYF
TRBV18	TRBJ2-3	few	-	TGTGCCAGTACCAGGCCGGGTCAACAGTATTTT	CASTRPGQQYF
TRBV2	TRBJ1-6	-	TRBD1	TGTGCCAGCAACAACGAGCAGGGGGCCCTCTATAATTCACCCCCCCACTTT	CASNNEQGALYNSPPHF
TRBV9	TRBJ2-3	-	-	TGTGCCAGCAGCTTCCGAGACACAGATACGCAGTATTTT	CASSFRDTDTQYF
TRBV6-5	TRBJ1-5	-	-	TGTGCCAGCAGTTTACCGGTCCGCAATCAGCCCCAGCATTTT	CASSLPVRNQPQHF
TRBV5-5	TRBJ2-7	few	TRBD1	TGTGCCAGCAGCTTGGGGGACAGGAGTCACTACGAGCAGTACTTC	CASSLGDRSHYEQYF
TRBV18	TRBJ2-7	once	TRBD1	TGTGCCAGCTCACCACAGGGACAGGGGCTCTACGAGCAGTACTTC	CASSPQGQGLYEQYF
TRBV6-1	TRBJ1-5	-	TRBD1	TGTGCCAGCAGCCCAGGGACAGGGGGACTGCTCCAGCATTTT	CASSPGTGGLLQHF
TRBV12-2	TRBJ2-1	-	-	TGTGCAAGTCGCTTAAATACGTTGGGGGACAATGAGCAGTTCTTC	CASRLNTLGDNEQFF
TRBV5-6	TRBJ2-7	-	-	TGTGCCAGCAGCTTGGATTACTTGGTCGAGCAGTACTTC	CASSLDYLVEQYF
TRBV5-4	TRBJ2-7	-	-	TGTGCCAGCAGCTTTCTGGGGACACAAGAGAACGAGCAGTACTTC	CASSFLGTQENEQYF
TRBV6-6	TRBJ1-5	-	-	TGTGCCAGCAGTTACGGACCGGGGCAGCCCCAGCATTTT	CASSYGPGQPQHF
TRBV10-3	TRBJ1-3	few	-	TGTGCCATCAGTGGACAGCTTGGAAACACCATATATTTT	CAISGQLGNTIYF
TRBV9	TRBJ2-1	-	-	TGTGCCAGCAGCGTAGCGGGAGTTGGTTGGAATGAGCAGTTCTTC	CASSVAGVGWNEQFF
TRBV29-1	TRBJ2-2	-	TRBD2	TGCAGCGTTGGCGTGGCGGGAGGGCCCGGCGGGGAGCTGTTTTTT	CSVGVAGGPGGELFF
TRBV7-2	TRBJ2-7	-	-	TGTGCCAGCAGCTTTGGAAGGGGCGCCTACGAGCAGTACTTC	CASSFGRGAYEQYF
TRBV11-1	TRBJ1-1	-	-	TGTGCCAGCAGCGTAGCCGGGACCGCGCGCACTGAAGCTTTCTTT	CASSVAGTARTEAFF
TRBV6-5	TRBJ2-7	-	-	TGTGCCAGCAGTTACTCCGGGGCTAGGTACGAGCAGTACTTC	CASSYSGARYEQYF
TRBV30	TRBJ2-2	-	-	TGTGCCTGGACTGAGGCATTCACCGGGGAGCTGTTTTTT	CAWTEAFTGELFF
TRBV25-1	TRBJ2-1	-	-	TGTGCCAGCAGTGATCAGCAGGGAATTTTCTACAATGAGCAGTTCTTC	CASSDQQGIFYNEQFF
TRBV11-3	TRBJ1-3	-	-	TGTGCCAGCAGCCACTCGATGGGGGGGAGAAACACCATATATTTT	CASSHSMGGRNTIYF
TRBV30	TRBJ1-3	-	-	TGTGCCTGGAGTGCCGGAGCACGCTCTGGAAACACCATATATTTT	CAWSAGARSGNTIYF
TRBV18	TRBJ1-1	once	-	TGTGCCAGCTCACCACCGAGAACAAGGAGGAGCACTGAAGCTTTCTTT	CASSPPRTRRSTEAFF
TRBV11-2	TRBJ2-1	-	TRBD2	TGTGCCAGCAGCTTAGTGGGCTCAGCGGGGTGGGGTGAGCAGTTCTTC	CASSLVGSAGWGEQFF
TRBV4-2	TRBJ2-3	-	TRBD2	TGTGCCAGCAGCCAAGAGTACGGCGGGAGGGCGTGGGATACGCAGTATTTT	CASSQEYGGRAWDTQYF
TRBV2	TRBJ2-4	-	TRBD1	TGTGCCAGCAGTGCCCGGGACAGGGGTGCCAAAAACATTCAGTACTTC	CASSARDRGAKNIQYF
TRBV19	TRBJ1-2	once	-	TGTGCCAGTGGGATCACAGGGAGACCAAGCTATGGCTACACCTTC	CASGITGRPSYGYTF
TRBV10-3	TRBJ2-5	-	-	TGTGCCATTTCCTTGAACTGGGGCGAGACCCAGTACTTC	CAISLNWGETQYF
TRBV18	TRBJ2-7	few	TRBD1	TGTGCCAGCTCAACGAGAGGACAGGGGTTCCACGAGCAGTACTTC	CASSTRGQGFHEQYF
TRBV5-1	TRBJ2-5	-	-	TGCGCCAGCACCAGACTAGTAGACCCTCAAGAGACCCAGTACTTC	CASTRLVDPQETQYF
TRBV7-2	TRBJ2-3	once	-	TGTGCCAGCAGCGGGGACCCAAGCTTACTGGGCACAGATACGCAGTATTTT	CASSGDPSLLGTDTQYF